The 12 T cell receptor beta chains in this list originate from one sample, sequenced in a study of T cells of healthy individuals. TCRdb redid the calling of the 5' RACE reads with MiXCR, one entry per CDR3 protein. The table includes 65,000 to 90,000 distinct CDR3 sequences, roughly 5% detected once. The receptors come from a female donor in good health.

Ten or more counts support this clonotype. V usage is TRBV6-1 and J usage is TRBJ2-6; tentatively, D is TRBD1 or TRBD2 (5 bases each). V was clipped by 1 base and J by 2 bases, with 6 bases between them. There are 15 residues in the CDR3. Per the germline V gene, CDR1 is MNHNS and CDR2 is SASEGT. CDR3 in DNA: TGTGCCAGCAGTGAAGGAGGGGCTGGGGCCAACGTCCTGACTTTC. Translating it yields CASSEGGAGANVLTF.

This clonotype was counted at least ten times. This chain links TRBV6-2 or TRBV6-3 with TRBJ2-4, with D unclear. The V end lost 5 bases, the J end lost 0 bases, and 17 bases lay between the germline ends. The germline V gene encodes CDR1 MNHEY and CDR2 SVGEGT. There are 17 residues in the CDR3. The CDR3 sequence: CASSATVSLIAKNIQYF. Written as DNA, the CDR3 is TGTGCCAGCAGTGCTACTGTCAGTCTAATAGCCAAAAACATTCAGTACTTC.

The chain employs TRBV7-8 and TRBJ1-2; D gene ambiguous. Trimming cost V 1 base and J 4 bases, with 7 bases left between them. The V gene's germline CDR1 is SGHVS and CDR2 FQNEAQ. The CDR3 length is 13 residues. CDR3 DNA sequence: TGTGCCAGCAGCTTAGACCAGATCTATGGCTACACCTTC. Its translation is CASSLDQIYGYTF.

A few counts support this clonotype. This rearrangement joins TRBV6-2 or TRBV6-3 to TRBJ1-2; 9 positions agree with TRBD1. The germline V gene has CDR1 MNHEY and CDR2 SVGEGT. V lost 7 bases and J lost 2; bases outside the gene matches: 17. The CDR3 sequence is 18 residues long. The CDR3 sequence is CASTFPGTGSDINYGYTF. The DNA of the CDR3 is TGTGCCAGCACCTTTCCTGGGACAGGGAGTGATATAAACTATGGCTACACCTTC.

There are many counts of this clonotype. V usage is TRBV5-1 and J usage is TRBJ2-6; D is unclear. Germline V gives CDR1 SGHRS, CDR2 YFSETQ. Trimming stripped 0 bases from V and 3 bases from J, with 7 bases between. The CDR3 runs 15 residues. CDR3 region: CASSLVVDGANVLTF. The DNA of the CDR3 is TGCGCCAGCAGCTTGGTGGTGGATGGGGCCAACGTCCTGACTTTC.

There are a few counts of this clonotype. This rearrangement joins TRBV19 to TRBJ1-5; D unclear. The CDR3 covers 16 residues. Germline V CDR1 and CDR2: LNHDA, SQIVND (reference sequence). With 7 bases removed from V and 3 bases from J, the gap between germline ends came to 19 bases. CDR3 region: CASTRQSASINQPQHF. The CDR3 region has the DNA TGTGCCAGTACTCGCCAGTCCGCCAGCATCAATCAGCCCCAGCATTTT.

This clonotype was seen at least ten times. The V and J genes are TRBV11-2 and TRBJ2-5; D might be TRBD2 (5 bases). The CDR3 is made up of 14 amino acids. V dropped 4 bases and J dropped 4 bases, with 13 bases sitting between them. Per germline, CDR1 SGHAT and CDR2 FQNNGV. CDR3 coding DNA: TGTGCCAGCAGCTCCTACACGAGGGCAGAGACCCAGTACTTC. This translates into CASSSYTRAETQYF.

Ten or more counts support this clonotype. The chain uses TRBV5-1 and TRBJ2-5; 11 nucleotides match TRBD1. The CDR3 has 15 residues. V shed 4 bases, J shed 2 bases, and the junction held 4 bases outside the gene matches. CDR1 is SGHRS, CDR2 YFSETQ, per germline. The CDR3 is CASSGDRGVQETQYF. The CDR3 DNA reads TGCGCCAGCAGCGGGGACAGGGGGGTTCAAGAGACCCAGTACTTC.

This clonotype was detected a few times. The V call is TRBV13, the J call TRBJ1-1, with 11 positions matching TRBD1. This CDR3 is 16 amino acids long. With V trimmed by 4 bases and J by 1 base, 5 bases remained unmatched. CDR1 and CDR2 from the germline V gene are PRHDT and FYEKMQ (reference sequence). The CDR3: CASSSGGTGGNTEAFF. The CDR3 DNA reads TGTGCCAGCAGCTCCGGAGGGACAGGGGGGAACACTGAAGCTTTCTTT.

In its sample, this clonotype was seen many times. The chain couples TRBV30 to TRBJ1-3; D call uncertain. V was clipped by 2 bases and J by 8 bases, with 7 bases between them. The CDR3 runs to 11 residues. Germline CDR1 and CDR2: GTSNPN and SVGIG (reference sequence). The CDR3 reads CAWSRPDTIYF. The CDR3, as DNA: TGTGCCTGGAGTCGGCCAGACACCATATATTTT.

Ten or more counts support this clonotype. In nucleotides, the CDR3 is TGTGCCAGCAGCCCATCCAGCGACTACTCCTACGAGCAGTACTTC. Translation: CASSPSSDYSYEQYF. This chain connects TRBV5-4 to TRBJ2-7, with D possibly being TRBD2 (5 bases). Germline V gene sequence: CDR1 SGHNT, CDR2 YYREEE (reference sequence). Trimming removed 4 bases at V and 0 bases at J, with 14 bases between. This CDR3 contains 15 residues.

Comments on this clonotype: A much larger clone differs by one base, so this may be a read error. This chain connects TRBV6-2 or TRBV6-3 to TRBJ2-3; D perhaps matches TRBD2 (6 bases). Germline V gene sequence: CDR1 MNHEY, CDR2 SVGEGT. The CDR3 is made up of 18 amino acids. V was clipped by 6 bases and J by 4 bases, with 26 bases between them. In nucleotides, the CDR3 is TGTGCCAGCAGCCCAACCGGAAGCTGGAGGGCCGGGGCAGATACGCAGTATTTT. It codes for CASSPTGSWRAGADTQYF.